This T cell receptor (beta chain) was identified during a study of blood T cell repertoires in COVID-19. Overall study: Some COVID-19 samples were acute and others convalescent; all came from the United States, Italy and Spain.

The CDR3 runs to 15 residues. Germline V lookup: CDR1 SNHLY, CDR2 FYNNEI. V lost 8 bases, J lost 0 bases, and 9 bases stayed unmatched. This clone was detected only once. While infection was still active, Seattle patients were enrolled and then followed longitudinally. Original data processing: Scientists estimated how many nucleated cells there were by amplifying reference gene primers. This table comes from immunoSEQ multiplex PCR, and its TCRdb copy is limited to in-frame clones, with some not included. V and J calls and clone size are as listed in that table; D and trimming were resolved from the DNA. The repertoire consists of around 160,000 clones, with approximately 90% occurring once and the leading ten covering 10%.

This chain connects TRBV2 to TRBJ2-7; 8 positions match TRBD1. The material sequenced was peripheral blood. This TCR derives from a woman aged 70-85 years with COVID-19, enrolled during active disease. CDR3 loop: CASRVSTGGSYEQYF. DNA of the CDR3: TGTGCCAGCCGCGTCAGTACAGGGGGCTCCTACGAGCAGTACTTC.